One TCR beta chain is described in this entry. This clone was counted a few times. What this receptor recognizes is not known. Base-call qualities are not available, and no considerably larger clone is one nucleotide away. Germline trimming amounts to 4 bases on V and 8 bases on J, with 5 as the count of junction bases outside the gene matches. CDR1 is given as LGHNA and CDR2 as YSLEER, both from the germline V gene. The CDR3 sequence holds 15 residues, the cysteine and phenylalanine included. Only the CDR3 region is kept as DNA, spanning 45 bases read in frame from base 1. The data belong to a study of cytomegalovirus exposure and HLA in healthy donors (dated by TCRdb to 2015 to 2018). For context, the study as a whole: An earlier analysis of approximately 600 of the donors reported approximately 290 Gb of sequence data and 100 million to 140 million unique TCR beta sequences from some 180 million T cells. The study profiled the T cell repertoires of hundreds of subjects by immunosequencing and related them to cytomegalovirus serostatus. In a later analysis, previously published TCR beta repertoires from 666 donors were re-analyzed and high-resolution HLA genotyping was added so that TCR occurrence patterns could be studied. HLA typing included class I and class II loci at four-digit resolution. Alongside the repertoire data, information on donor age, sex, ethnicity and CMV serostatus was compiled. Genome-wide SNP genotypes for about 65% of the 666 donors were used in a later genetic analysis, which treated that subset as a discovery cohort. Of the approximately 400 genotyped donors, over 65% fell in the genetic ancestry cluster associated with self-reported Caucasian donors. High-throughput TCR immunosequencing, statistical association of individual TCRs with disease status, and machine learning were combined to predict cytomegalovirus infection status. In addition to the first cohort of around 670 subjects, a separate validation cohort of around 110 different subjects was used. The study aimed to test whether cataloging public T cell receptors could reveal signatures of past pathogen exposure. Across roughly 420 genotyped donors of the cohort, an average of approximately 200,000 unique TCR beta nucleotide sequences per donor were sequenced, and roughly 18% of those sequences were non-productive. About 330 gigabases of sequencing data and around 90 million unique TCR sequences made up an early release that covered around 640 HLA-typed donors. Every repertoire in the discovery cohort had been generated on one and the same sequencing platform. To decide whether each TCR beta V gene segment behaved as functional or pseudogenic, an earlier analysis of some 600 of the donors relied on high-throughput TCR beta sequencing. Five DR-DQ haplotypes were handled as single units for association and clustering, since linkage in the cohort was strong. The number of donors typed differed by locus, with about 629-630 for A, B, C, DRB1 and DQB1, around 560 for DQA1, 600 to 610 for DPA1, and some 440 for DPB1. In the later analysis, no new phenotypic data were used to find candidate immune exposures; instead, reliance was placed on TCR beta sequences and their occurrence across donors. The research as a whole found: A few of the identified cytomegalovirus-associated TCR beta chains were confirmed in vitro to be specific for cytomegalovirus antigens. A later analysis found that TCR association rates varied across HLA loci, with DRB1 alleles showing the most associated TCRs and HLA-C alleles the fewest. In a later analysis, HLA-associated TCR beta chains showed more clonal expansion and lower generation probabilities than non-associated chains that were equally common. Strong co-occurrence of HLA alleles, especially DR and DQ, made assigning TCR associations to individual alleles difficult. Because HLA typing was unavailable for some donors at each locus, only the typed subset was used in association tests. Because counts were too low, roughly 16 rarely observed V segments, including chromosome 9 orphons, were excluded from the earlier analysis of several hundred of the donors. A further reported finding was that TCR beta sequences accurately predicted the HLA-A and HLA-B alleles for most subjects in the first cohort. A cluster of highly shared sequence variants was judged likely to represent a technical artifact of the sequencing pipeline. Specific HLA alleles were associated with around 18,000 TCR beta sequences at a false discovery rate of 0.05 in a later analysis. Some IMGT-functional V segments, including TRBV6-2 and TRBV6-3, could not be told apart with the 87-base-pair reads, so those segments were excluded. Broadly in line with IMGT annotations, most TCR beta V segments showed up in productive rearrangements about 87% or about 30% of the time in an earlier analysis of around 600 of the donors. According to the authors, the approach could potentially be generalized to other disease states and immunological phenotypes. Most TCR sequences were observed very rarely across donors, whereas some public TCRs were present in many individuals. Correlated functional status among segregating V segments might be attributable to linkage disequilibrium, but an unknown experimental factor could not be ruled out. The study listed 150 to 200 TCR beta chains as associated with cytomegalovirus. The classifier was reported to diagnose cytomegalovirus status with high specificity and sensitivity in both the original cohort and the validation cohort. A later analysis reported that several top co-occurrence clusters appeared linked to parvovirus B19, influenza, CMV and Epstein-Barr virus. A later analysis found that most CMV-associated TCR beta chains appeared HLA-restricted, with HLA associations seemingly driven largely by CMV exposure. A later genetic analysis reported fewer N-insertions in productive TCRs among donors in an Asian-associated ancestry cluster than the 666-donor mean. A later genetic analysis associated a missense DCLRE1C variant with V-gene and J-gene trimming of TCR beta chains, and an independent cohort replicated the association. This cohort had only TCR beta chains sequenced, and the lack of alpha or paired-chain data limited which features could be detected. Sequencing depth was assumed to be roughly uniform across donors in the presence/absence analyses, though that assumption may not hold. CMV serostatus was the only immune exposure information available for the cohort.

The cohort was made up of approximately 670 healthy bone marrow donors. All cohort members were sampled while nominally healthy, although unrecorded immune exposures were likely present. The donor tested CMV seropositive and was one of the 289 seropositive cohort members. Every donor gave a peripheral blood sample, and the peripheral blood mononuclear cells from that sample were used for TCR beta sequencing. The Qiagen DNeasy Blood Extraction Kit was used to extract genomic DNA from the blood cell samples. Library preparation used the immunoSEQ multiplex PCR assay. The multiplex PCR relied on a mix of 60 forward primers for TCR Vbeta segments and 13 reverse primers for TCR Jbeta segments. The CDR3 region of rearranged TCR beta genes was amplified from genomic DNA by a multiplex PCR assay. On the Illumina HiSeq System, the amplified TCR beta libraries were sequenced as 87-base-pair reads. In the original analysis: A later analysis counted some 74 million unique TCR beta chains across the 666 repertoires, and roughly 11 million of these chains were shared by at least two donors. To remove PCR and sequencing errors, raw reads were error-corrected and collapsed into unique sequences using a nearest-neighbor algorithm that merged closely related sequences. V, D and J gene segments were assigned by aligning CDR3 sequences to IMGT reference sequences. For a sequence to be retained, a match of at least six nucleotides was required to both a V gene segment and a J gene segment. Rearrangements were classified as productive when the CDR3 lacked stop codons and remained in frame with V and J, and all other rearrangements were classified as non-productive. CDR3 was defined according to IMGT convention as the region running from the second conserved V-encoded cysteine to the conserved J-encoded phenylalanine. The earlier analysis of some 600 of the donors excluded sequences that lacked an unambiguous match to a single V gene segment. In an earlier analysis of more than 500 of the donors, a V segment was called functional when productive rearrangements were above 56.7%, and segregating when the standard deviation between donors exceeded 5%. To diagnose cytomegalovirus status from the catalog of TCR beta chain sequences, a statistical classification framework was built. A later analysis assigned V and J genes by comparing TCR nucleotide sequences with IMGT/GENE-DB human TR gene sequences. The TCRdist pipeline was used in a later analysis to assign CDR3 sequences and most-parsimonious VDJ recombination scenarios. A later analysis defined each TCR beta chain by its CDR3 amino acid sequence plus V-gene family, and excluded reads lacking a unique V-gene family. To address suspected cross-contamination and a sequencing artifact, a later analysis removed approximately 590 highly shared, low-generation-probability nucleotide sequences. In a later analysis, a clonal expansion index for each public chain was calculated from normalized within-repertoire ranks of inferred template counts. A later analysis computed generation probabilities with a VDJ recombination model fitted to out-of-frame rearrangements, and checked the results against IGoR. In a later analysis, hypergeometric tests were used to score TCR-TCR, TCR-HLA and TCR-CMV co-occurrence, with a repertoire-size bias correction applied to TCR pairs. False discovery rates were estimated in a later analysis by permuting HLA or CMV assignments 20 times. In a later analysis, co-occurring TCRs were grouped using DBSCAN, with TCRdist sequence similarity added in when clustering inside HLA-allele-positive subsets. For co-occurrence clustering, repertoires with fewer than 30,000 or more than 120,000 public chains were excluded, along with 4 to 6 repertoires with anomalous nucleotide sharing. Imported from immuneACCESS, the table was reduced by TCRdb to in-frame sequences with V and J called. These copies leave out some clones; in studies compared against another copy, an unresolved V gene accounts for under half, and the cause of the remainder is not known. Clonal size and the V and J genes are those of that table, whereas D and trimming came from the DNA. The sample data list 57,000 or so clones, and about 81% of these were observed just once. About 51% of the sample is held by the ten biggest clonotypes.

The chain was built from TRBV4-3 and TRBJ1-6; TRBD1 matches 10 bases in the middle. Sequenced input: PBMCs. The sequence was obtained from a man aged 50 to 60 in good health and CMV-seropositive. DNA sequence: TGCGCCAGCAGCCGCTTGACAGGGGGCGATTCACCCCTCCACTTT. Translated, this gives CASSRLTGGDSPLHF.